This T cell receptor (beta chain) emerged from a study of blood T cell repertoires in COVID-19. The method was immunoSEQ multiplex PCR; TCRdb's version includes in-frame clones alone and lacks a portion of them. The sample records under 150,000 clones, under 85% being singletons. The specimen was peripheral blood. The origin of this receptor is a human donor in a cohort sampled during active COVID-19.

CDR3 nucleotide sequence: TGTGCCAGCAGCCCGCAGGGGTGGGGTTATGGCTACACCTTC. It translates to CASSPQGWGYGYTF. The chain employs TRBV5-6 and TRBJ1-2, with D possibly being TRBD1 (6 bases). The CDR3 covers 14 residues. The V end lost 4 bases, the J end lost 5 bases, and 15 bases lay between the germline ends. From germline, CDR1 is SGHDT and CDR2 YYEEEE.